Below, 31 T cell receptor beta chains from the same sample are listed, as sequenced in a study of T cell responses to AZD1222 COVID-19 vaccine. Libraries were prepared by immunoSEQ multiplex PCR; TCRdb keeps only in-frame clonotypes and omits some of them. The sample contains fewer than 30,000 clones, 85% to 95% of which appear only once. The sequences come from peripheral blood, collected on day 0 of AZD1222 vaccination. Receptors originate from an adult in good health.

J is TRBJ1-5 and V is TRBV19; 7 positions match TRBD1. The CDR3 spans 16 residues. The V gene's germline CDR1 is LNHDA and CDR2 SQIVND (reference sequence). V trimming: 3 bases; J trimming: 3 bases; junction bases outside the gene matches: 8. The CDR3 region has the DNA TGTGCCAGTAGTATCGGCCAGGGGGGTTTCAATCAGCCCCAGCATTTT. Protein: CASSIGQGGFNQPQHF.

The rearrangement joins TRBV18 to TRBJ1-2; a possible D gene is TRBD1 (6 bases). Germline CDR1 KGHSH, CDR2 LQKENI. V lost 0 bases and J lost 7, with 12 bases in between. This CDR3 contains 14 residues. This chain's CDR3 is CASSPPGQMFGYTF. In nucleotides, the CDR3 is TGTGCCAGCTCACCACCGGGACAAATGTTTGGCTACACCTTC.

V is TRBV4-2 and J is TRBJ1-2; maybe TRBD1 (5 bases). The CDR3 extends over 15 amino acids. Trimming pared 3 bases from V and 5 bases from J, leaving 16 bases between. The germline V gene has CDR1 LGHNA and CDR2 YNFKEQ. The chain's CDR3 is CASSQPETANYGYTF. The CDR3 nucleotides read TGTGCCAGCAGCCAGCCCGAGACAGCGAATTATGGCTACACCTTC.

The chain carries TRBV18 and TRBJ1-1; D is unclear. V lost 0 bases and J lost 1, with 12 bases in between. In germline, CDR1 is KGHSH, CDR2 LQKENI. This CDR3 spans 16 amino acids. Here the CDR3 DNA reads TGTGCCAGCTCACCACCAGGGAGATCAAAGAACACTGAAGCTTTCTTT. As protein: CASSPPGRSKNTEAFF.

The chain links TRBV10-3 to TRBJ1-4, with no clear D. V lost 2 bases to trimming and J lost 8 bases, with 12 bases between them. The CDR3 is made up of 14 amino acids. Germline V gene sequence: CDR1 ENHRY, CDR2 SYGVKD. This CDR3 is CAISEGGNNEKLFF. The CDR3 coding sequence is TGTGCCATCAGTGAGGGAGGGAACAACGAAAAACTGTTTTTT.

The V gene is TRBV6-5, the J gene TRBJ2-1, with 7 bases fitting TRBD2. CDR3 length: 16 amino acids. The germline V gene encodes CDR1 MNHEY and CDR2 SVGAGI. Germline trimming cut 1 base from V and 5 bases from J; bases unmatched to any gene: 8. The CDR3 DNA is TGTGCCAGCAGTTACTGGTGGGGGGGGTCCGACAATGAGCAGTTCTTC. This encodes CASSYWWGGSDNEQFF.

The chain carries TRBV12-5 and TRBJ2-3; no clear D. This CDR3 comprises 14 residues. V was shortened by 6 bases and J by 1 base, with 11 bases between the two germline ends. Per the germline V gene, CDR1 is LGHNT and CDR2 is FRNRAP. This CDR3 reads CASGLSQGTDTQYF. In DNA, the CDR3 is TGTGCTAGTGGCTTGTCGCAGGGCACAGATACGCAGTATTTT. Full variable domain (missing parts from reference TRBV12-5 and TRBJ2-3): DARVTQTPRHKVTEMGQEVTMRCQPILGHNTVFWYRQTMMQGLELLAYFRNRAPLDDSGMPKDRFSAEMPDATLATLKIQPSEPRDSAVYFCASGLSQGTDTQYFGPGTRLTVL.

V and J are TRBV14 and TRBJ1-6, with D uncertain. The CDR3 is 14 amino acids. Trimming stripped 0 bases from V and 10 bases from J, with 10 bases between. Germline V gene lookup returns CDR1 SGHDN and CDR2 FVKESK. The CDR3, as DNA: TGTGCCAGCAGCCAAGAGGGGAGGAACTCACCCCTCCACTTT. This translates into CASSQEGRNSPLHF.

V and J are TRBV21-1 and TRBJ1-6. TRBV21-1 is tagged as a pseudogene. This CDR3 contains 18 residues. This CDR3 reads CASTSILISRLFGTPLHF. CDR3 in DNA: TGTGCCAGCACCAGTATTCTGATTTCACGACTGTTCGGGACACCCCTCCACTTT.

Comment on this clone: At one boundary the junction diverges from the germline segment, which might be a read error. CDR3 sequence: CASSSGGSHEQYF. CDR3 in DNA: TGTGCCAGCAGCTCAGGGGGCTCCCACGAGCAGTACTTC. The V call is TRBV11-3, the J call TRBJ2-7, with TRBD1 matching over 8 bases. The germline V gene encodes CDR1 SGHNT and CDR2 YENEEA. There are 13 residues in the CDR3.

This clone was seen just once. V usage is TRBV10-3 and J usage is TRBJ1-2; D unclear. The CDR3 extends over 13 amino acids. CDR1 and CDR2 from the germline V gene are ENHRY and SYGVKD. V was trimmed by 6 bases and J by 7 bases, leaving 15 bases between them. DNA for the CDR3: TGTGCCATCAGGGGAACAGCCATTCGTGGCTACACCTTC. Its protein product is CAIRGTAIRGYTF.

The rearrangement links TRBV18 to TRBJ1-2, with 9 bases matching TRBD1. There are 16 residues in the CDR3. The V segment lost 3 bases and the J segment 4 bases; nucleotides outside the gene matches: 9. Germline CDR1 is KGHSH and CDR2 is LQKENI. CDR3 in amino acids: CASSPGTGRKFYGYTF. The CDR3, as DNA: TGTGCCAGCTCACCGGGGACAGGGCGAAAGTTCTATGGCTACACCTTC.

J is TRBJ2-3 and V is TRBV6-5; the match to TRBD1 covers 7 bases. This CDR3 has 14 residues. V dropped 6 bases and J dropped 4; count of bases not matched to a gene: 7. Germline V gene lookup returns CDR1 MNHEY and CDR2 SVGAGI. DNA of the CDR3: TGTGCCAGCAGCCAGGGGGTAGTCCCAGATACGCAGTATTTT. Its protein is CASSQGVVPDTQYF.

The chain uses TRBV7-6 and TRBJ1-1, with a weak D call TRBD1 (5 bases). CDR1 and CDR2 from the germline V gene are SGHVS and FNYEAQ. The CDR3 spans 16 residues. V was shortened by 0 bases and J by 1 base, with 12 bases between the two germline ends. CDR3 amino acids: CASSLAGGGTNTEAFF. The CDR3 DNA reads TGTGCCAGCAGCTTAGCGGGGGGGGGAACGAACACTGAAGCTTTCTTT.

CDR3: CASKVAGARETQYF. The CDR3 DNA is TGTGCCAGCAAGGTAGCGGGGGCCCGAGAGACCCAGTACTTC. This chain joins TRBV28 and TRBJ2-5; 9 positions agree with TRBD2. Unmatched junction bases numbered 7, after V lost 7 bases and J lost 4 bases. CDR3 length equals 14 residues. CDR1 MDHEN and CDR2 SYDVKM come from the germline V gene.

V gene TRBV19 combines with J gene TRBJ1-2; D uncertain. This CDR3 region has 15 residues. Between the trimmed V and J ends, which lost 4 bases and 6 bases, there was a span of 18 bases. Germline V gene lookup returns CDR1 LNHDA and CDR2 SQIVND (reference sequence). The CDR3 DNA sequence: TGTGCCAGTAGTAAACTCACCGGGCCACGGGATGGCTACACCTTC. Translating gives CASSKLTGPRDGYTF.

The genes are TRBV11-2 and TRBJ2-2; 7 nucleotides match TRBD1. The V gene end was trimmed by 4 bases and the J gene end by 1 base; junction bases not matched to a gene: 9. This CDR3 comprises 17 residues. CDR1 is SGHAT and CDR2 is FQNNGV in the germline V gene. Here the CDR3 reads CASSSPQDRQNTGELFF. Here the CDR3 DNA reads TGTGCCAGCAGCTCCCCTCAGGACAGGCAGAACACCGGGGAGCTGTTTTTT.

The CDR3 is CASSKKVGASTDTQYF. CDR3 sequence (DNA): TGTGCCAGCAGCAAAAAAGTGGGAGCTAGCACAGATACGCAGTATTTT. The chain has TRBV21-1 and TRBJ2-3; the table gives TRBD2 as D, unverified against the DNA. TRBV21-1 is a listed pseudogene. The CDR3 loop spans 16 amino acids.

The chain links TRBV11-2 to TRBJ2-2; D perhaps matches TRBD1 (6 bases). Germline V gene lookup returns CDR1 SGHAT and CDR2 FQNNGV. CDR3 length equals 15 residues. Between the trimmed V and J ends, which lost 2 bases and 4 bases, there was a span of 11 bases. CDR3: CASSLKQGGTGELFF. In nucleotides, the CDR3 is TGTGCCAGCAGCTTAAAACAGGGTGGCACCGGGGAGCTGTTTTTT.

The CDR3 here is CASSLGGSLFEQYF. CDR3 bases: TGTGCCAGCAGTTTGGGAGGGTCTCTCTTTGAGCAGTACTTC. The chain is built from TRBV27 and TRBJ2-7; 7 positions agree with TRBD2. Germline V gives CDR1 MNHEY, CDR2 SMNVEV (reference sequence). The CDR3 has 14 residues. V was clipped by 3 bases and J by 7 bases; unmatched bases: 9.

V and J are TRBV18 and TRBJ1-2; the D gene is possibly TRBD1 (5 bases). V was cut by 2 bases and J by 6 bases, with 16 bases left in between. The CDR3 totals 15 residues. Germline V gene lookup returns CDR1 KGHSH and CDR2 LQKENI. CDR3 sequence reads: CASSPRRGVDDGYTF. As DNA, the CDR3 is TGTGCCAGCTCACCAAGAAGGGGCGTTGATGATGGCTACACCTTC.

The genes are TRBV24-1 and TRBJ2-1, with 7 bases matching TRBD2. The CDR3 totals 14 residues. V gave up 4 bases and J gave up 6 bases; unmatched junction bases: 5. Germline values: CDR1 KGHDR, CDR2 SFDVKD. The CDR3 loop reads CATSEGGSSNEQFF. The CDR3 DNA reads TGTGCCACCAGTGAAGGCGGGAGTAGCAATGAGCAGTTCTTC.

The sample holds one count of this clone. V and J are TRBV18 and TRBJ1-4, with 10 bases matching TRBD1. CDR1 and CDR2 (germline): KGHSH, LQKENI. The V and J ends lost 4 bases and 7 bases, in that order; junction bases with no gene match: 3. CDR3 length: 14 residues. The CDR3 DNA follows: TGTGCCAGCTCACGGGACAGGGGAAGTGAAAAACTGTTTTTT. As protein: CASSRDRGSEKLFF.

This rearrangement joins TRBV3-1 (or the pseudogene TRBV3-2) to TRBJ2-2; no reliable D call. The CDR3 consists of 12 residues. Germline V gene lookup returns CDR1 LGHDT and CDR2 YNNKEL (reference sequence). The germline V and J ends were trimmed by 3 bases and 7 bases, with 6 bases remaining between them. CDR3 nucleotide sequence: TGTGCCAGCAGCCATCTAAACGGGGAGCTGTTTTTT. Amino acid sequence: CASSHLNGELFF.

The chain carries TRBV2 and TRBJ2-3; no clear D. The germline V gene has CDR1 SNHLY and CDR2 FYNNEI. V lost 1 base and J lost 5, with 1 base in between. This CDR3 has 11 residues. Here the CDR3 reads CASSEVDTQYF. The CDR3 DNA follows: TGTGCCAGCAGTGAAGTAGATACGCAGTATTTT.

In this sample, this clone turned up a few times. The J gene is TRBJ2-3, the V gene TRBV7-2; no definite D call. Germline loops: CDR1 SGHTA, CDR2 FQGNSA. CDR3 size: 13 residues. V was clipped by 1 base and J by 13 bases, with 15 bases between them. CDR3 sequence: CASSLVGHPPKYF. The CDR3 DNA follows: TGTGCCAGCAGCTTAGTAGGGCACCCGCCAAAGTATTTT. Looking up the rest from reference TRBV7-2 and TRBJ2-3 gives the full variable domain: GAGVSQSPSNKVTEKGKDVELRCDPISGHTALYWYRQSLGQGLEFLIYFQGNSAPDKSGLPSDRFSAERTGGSVSTLTIQRTQQEDSAVYLCASSLVGHPPKYFGPGTRLTVL.

The genes are TRBV27 and TRBJ1-5; 7 positions match TRBD1. Per germline, CDR1 MNHEY and CDR2 SMNVEV (reference sequence). This CDR3 region has 14 residues. V shed 2 bases and J 7 bases; nucleotides not matched to a gene: 5. CDR3 sequence: CASSLEGAGQPQHF. CDR3 DNA: TGTGCCAGCAGTTTAGAGGGGGCCGGACAGCCCCAGCATTTT.

The rearrangement joins TRBV19 to TRBJ1-1; 7 positions agree with TRBD1. This CDR3 region has 14 residues. Unmatched junction bases numbered 7, after V lost 3 bases and J lost 6 bases. The germline V gene encodes CDR1 LNHDA and CDR2 SQIVND (reference sequence). In DNA, the CDR3 is TGTGCCAGTAGTATGCAGACAGGGAGCCCTGAAGCTTTCTTT. It specifies CASSMQTGSPEAFF.

This clone was seen once. The rearrangement joins TRBV9 to TRBJ2-6; weak D call: TRBD1 (5 bases). The CDR3 runs 19 residues. Germline V gene data show CDR1 as SGDLS and CDR2 as YYNGEE. The V gene lost 2 bases and the J gene lost 2 bases, with 20 bases spanning the gap. DNA of the CDR3: TGTGCCAGCAGCGTTGAGTGGGTACAGGTCCCACCTGGGGCCAACGTCCTGACTTTC. The encoded protein is CASSVEWVQVPPGANVLTF.

The chain uses TRBV19 and TRBJ1-2; 8 positions agree with TRBD1. J gave up 1 base and V 2 bases, and 12 bases lay outside the gene matches. The germline gives CDR1 LNHDA, CDR2 SQIVND (reference sequence). This CDR3 contains 18 residues. The CDR3 region is CASSITYGQGRNNYGYTF. CDR3 nucleotide sequence: TGTGCCAGTAGTATAACATACGGACAGGGCAGAAATAACTATGGCTACACCTTC.

This clone came up a few times. The chain employs TRBV5-4 and TRBJ2-7, with D perhaps matching TRBD2 (5 bases). Deletions cut 6 bases from V and 0 bases from J, with 10 bases between. Germline V gene sequence: CDR1 SGHNT, CDR2 YYREEE (reference sequence). The CDR3 length is 13 residues. CDR3 nucleotides: TGTGCCAGCACCGCGGGTACCTCCTACGAGCAGTACTTC. Protein product: CASTAGTSYEQYF. Looking up the rest from reference TRBV5-4 and TRBJ2-7 gives the full variable domain: ETGVTQSPTHLIKTRGQQVTLRCSSQSGHNTVSWYQQALGQGPQFIFQYYREEENGRGNFPPRFSGLQFPNYSSELNVNALELDDSALYLCASTAGTSYEQYFGPGTRLTVT.